This T cell receptor (beta chain) was identified in a study of regulatory T cells in long-lasting Graves disease. With iRepertoire HTBI primers and Arm-PCR of CDR3 regions, TCR beta libraries were built. TCRdb used MiXCR to reprocess the multiplex PCR reads, holding one entry per CDR3 protein. Of 400,000 to 450,000 distinct CDR3 sequences listed, about a quarter were seen once; the top ten hold approximately 26%. As to time point: persistent/refractory GD, antithyroid drugs over 5 years with positive TRAb. RNA from PBMCs was the source of the TCR library. The CDR3 covers 14 residues. V trimming: 7 bases; J trimming: 5 bases; junction bases outside the gene matches: 9.

The V call is TRBV12-3 or TRBV12-4, the J call TRBJ1-1; 8 nucleotides line up with TRBD1. The starting material was peripheral blood mononuclear cells (PBMCs), obtained when the disease was refractory, from a patient treated with antithyroid drugs. This receptor was obtained from a female donor with Graves disease. CDR3 loop: CASKITGGMTEAFF. CDR3 in DNA: TGTGCCAGCAAAATAACAGGGGGTATGACTGAAGCTTTCTTT.